This TCR beta chain was obtained from a study of human T cells and chemical hapten exposure. Points from the study as a whole: Large CDR3 similarity clusters arose significantly more often from expanded TCRs than from controls.

This clonotype turned up a few times. Its antigen is not known. TCRdb redid the calling of the RACE reads with MiXCR, one entry per CDR3 protein. The sample carries about 94,000 distinct CDR3 sequences, about 9.6% recorded once. The sample's time point: patch test 2, 6 weeks after DPC sensitization. Treatment meaning: therapeutic diphenylcyclopropenone sensitization with weekly scalp DPC. Trimming cost V 5 bases and J 6 bases, with 11 bases left between them. This CDR3 is 11 amino acids long. In germline, CDR1 is SQVTM, CDR2 ANQGSEA. The sample consisted of whole blood, taken in connection with sensitization to the hapten diphenylcyclopropenone (DPC). V is TRBV29-1 and J is TRBJ2-7, with D possibly being TRBD1 (5 bases). This clonotype was sampled from a woman in her 40s with alopecia areata. Some clones in this sample may be carry-over from other donors' samples. In DNA form, the CDR3 reads TGCAGCGTTAGCCAGGGTGGCGAGCAGTACTTC. Protein product: CSVSQGGEQYF.